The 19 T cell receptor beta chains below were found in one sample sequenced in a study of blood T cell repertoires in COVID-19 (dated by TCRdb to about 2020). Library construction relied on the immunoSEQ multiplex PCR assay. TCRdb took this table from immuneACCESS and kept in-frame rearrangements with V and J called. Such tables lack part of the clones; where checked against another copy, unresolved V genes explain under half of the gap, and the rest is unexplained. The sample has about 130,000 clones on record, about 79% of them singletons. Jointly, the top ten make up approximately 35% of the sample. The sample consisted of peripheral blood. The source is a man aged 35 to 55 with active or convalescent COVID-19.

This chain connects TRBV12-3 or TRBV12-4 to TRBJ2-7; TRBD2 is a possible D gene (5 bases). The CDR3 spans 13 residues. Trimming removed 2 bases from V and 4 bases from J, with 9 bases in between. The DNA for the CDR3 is TGTGCCAGCAGTTTAAGAGAGGGTTACGAGCAGTACTTC. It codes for CASSLREGYEQYF.

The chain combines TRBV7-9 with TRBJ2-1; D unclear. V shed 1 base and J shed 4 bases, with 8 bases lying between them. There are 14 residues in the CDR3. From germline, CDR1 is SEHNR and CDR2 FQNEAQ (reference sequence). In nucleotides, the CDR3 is TGTGCCAGCAGCTTAGATCTCGGTTACAATGAGCAGTTCTTC. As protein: CASSLDLGYNEQFF.

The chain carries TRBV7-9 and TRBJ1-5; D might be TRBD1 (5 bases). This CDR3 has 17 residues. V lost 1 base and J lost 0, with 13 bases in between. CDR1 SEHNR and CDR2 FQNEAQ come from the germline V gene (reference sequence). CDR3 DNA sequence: TGTGCCAGCAGCTTAGGATTGCAGGGCGATAGCAATCAGCCCCAGCATTTT. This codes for CASSLGLQGDSNQPQHF.

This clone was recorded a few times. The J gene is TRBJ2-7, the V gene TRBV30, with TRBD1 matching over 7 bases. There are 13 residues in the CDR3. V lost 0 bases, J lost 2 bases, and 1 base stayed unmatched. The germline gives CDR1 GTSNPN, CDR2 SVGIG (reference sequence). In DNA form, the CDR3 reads TGTGCCTGGAGTGTCGGACAGGCCTACGAGCAGTACTTC. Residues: CAWSVGQAYEQYF. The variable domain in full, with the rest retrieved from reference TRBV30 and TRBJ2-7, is SQTIHQWPATLVQPVGSPLSLECTVEGTSNPNLYWYRQAAGRGLQLLFYSVGIGQISSEVPQNLSASRPQDRQFILSSKKLLLSDSGFYLCAWSVGQAYEQYFGPGTRLTVT.

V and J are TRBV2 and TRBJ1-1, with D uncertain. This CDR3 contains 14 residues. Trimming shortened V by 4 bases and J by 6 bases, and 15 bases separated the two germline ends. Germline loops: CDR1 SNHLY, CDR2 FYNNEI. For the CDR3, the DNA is TGTGCCAGCAGTGCCCTAGATTTCCTCGCTGAAGCTTTCTTT. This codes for CASSALDFLAEAFF. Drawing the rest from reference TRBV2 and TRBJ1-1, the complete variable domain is EPEVTQTPSHQVTQMGQEVILRCVPISNHLYFYWYRQILGQKVEFLVSFYNNEISEKSEIFDDQFSVERPDGSNFTLKIRSTKLEDSAMYFCASSALDFLAEAFFGQGTRLTVV.

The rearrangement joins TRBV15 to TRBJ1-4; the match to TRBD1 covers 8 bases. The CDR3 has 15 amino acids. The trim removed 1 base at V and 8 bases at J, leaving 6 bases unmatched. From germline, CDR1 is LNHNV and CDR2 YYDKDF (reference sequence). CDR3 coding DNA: TGTGCCACCAGCAGAGTGGACAGGGACGGCGAAAAACTGTTTTTT. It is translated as CATSRVDRDGEKLFF.

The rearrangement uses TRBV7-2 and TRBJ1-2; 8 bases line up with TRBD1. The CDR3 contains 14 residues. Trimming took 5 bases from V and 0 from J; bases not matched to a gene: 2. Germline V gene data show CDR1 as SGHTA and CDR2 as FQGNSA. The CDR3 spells CASSQGAANYGYTF. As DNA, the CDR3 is TGTGCCAGCAGCCAGGGGGCAGCTAACTATGGCTACACCTTC.

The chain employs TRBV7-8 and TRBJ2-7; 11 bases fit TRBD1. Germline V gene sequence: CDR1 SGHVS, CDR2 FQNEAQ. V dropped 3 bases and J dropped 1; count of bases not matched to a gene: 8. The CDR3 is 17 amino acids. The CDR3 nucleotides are TGTGCCAGCAGCTTTCGATTGGGACAGGGGGGATCCTACGAGCAGTACTTC. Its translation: CASSFRLGQGGSYEQYF.

CDR3 loop: CASSLEEGELFF. CDR3 DNA: TGTGCCAGCAGCTTAGAAGAGGGGGAGCTGTTTTTT. The chain employs TRBV11-3 and TRBJ2-2; D not certain. The CDR3 length is 12 residues. Germline V gene lookup returns CDR1 SGHNT and CDR2 YENEEA. V was clipped by 0 bases and J by 8 bases, with 4 bases between them. Full variable domain (remainder filled in from reference TRBV11-3 and TRBJ2-2): EAGVVQSPRYKIIEKKQPVAFWCNPISGHNTLYWYLQNLGQGPELLIRYENEEAVDDSQLPKDRFSAERLKGVDSTLKIQPAELGDSAVYLCASSLEEGELFFGEGSRLTVL.

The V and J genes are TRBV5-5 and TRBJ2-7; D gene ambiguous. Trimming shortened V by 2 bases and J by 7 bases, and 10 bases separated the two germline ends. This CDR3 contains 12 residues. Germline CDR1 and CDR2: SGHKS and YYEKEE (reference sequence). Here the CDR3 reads CASSFSPREQYF. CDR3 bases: TGTGCCAGCAGCTTTTCCCCTAGAGAGCAGTACTTC. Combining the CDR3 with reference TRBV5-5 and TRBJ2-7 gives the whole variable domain DAGVTQSPTHLIKTRGQQVTLRCSPISGHKSVSWYQQVLGQGPQFIFQYYEKEERGRGNFPDRFSARQFPNYSSELNVNALLLGDSALYLCASSFSPREQYFGPGTRLTVT.

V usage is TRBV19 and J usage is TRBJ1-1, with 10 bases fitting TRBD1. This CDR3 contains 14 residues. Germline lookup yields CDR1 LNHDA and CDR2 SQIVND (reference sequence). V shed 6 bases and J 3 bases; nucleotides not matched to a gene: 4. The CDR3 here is CASRRDRGHTEAFF. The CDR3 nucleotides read TGTGCCAGTAGGAGGGACAGGGGCCACACTGAAGCTTTCTTT.

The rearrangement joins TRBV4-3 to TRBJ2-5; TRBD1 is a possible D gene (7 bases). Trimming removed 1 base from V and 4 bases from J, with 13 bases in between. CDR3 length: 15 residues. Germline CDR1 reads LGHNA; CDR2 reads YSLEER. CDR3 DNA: TGCGCCAGCAGCCAAGCGACAGGGACTTCAGAGACCCAGTACTTC. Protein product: CASSQATGTSETQYF.

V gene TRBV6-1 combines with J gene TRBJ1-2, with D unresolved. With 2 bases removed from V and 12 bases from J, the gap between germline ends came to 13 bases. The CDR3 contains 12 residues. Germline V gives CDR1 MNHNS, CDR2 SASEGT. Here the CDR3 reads CASSERLEKDTF. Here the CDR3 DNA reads TGTGCCAGCAGTGAAAGGCTGGAGAAGGACACCTTC.

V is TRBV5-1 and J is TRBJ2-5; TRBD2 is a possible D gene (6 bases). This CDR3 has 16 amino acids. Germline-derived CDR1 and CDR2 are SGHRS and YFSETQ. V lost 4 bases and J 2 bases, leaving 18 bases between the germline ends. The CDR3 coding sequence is TGCGCCAGCAGCGAGGACGTCGGGAGCGGGCAAGAGACCCAGTACTTC. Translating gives CASSEDVGSGQETQYF.

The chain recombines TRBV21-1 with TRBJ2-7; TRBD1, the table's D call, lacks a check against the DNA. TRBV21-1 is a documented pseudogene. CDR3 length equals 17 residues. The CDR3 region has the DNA TGTGCCAGCAGCAACATGGGTGGCAGGGGACCCCTATACGAGCAGTACTTC. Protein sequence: CASSNMGGRGPLYEQYF.

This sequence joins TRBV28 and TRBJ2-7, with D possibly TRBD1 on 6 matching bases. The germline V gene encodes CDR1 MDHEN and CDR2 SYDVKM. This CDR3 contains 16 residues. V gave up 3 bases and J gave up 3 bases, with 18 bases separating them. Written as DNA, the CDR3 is TGTGCCAGCAGTTTCGGGTCCCGTGTACAGGGCTACGAGCAGTACTTC. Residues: CASSFGSRVQGYEQYF.

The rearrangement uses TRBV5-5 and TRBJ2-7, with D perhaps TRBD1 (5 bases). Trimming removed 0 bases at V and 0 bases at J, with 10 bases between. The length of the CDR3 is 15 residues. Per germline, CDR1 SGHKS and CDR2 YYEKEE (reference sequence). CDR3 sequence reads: CASSLAWGPSYEQYF. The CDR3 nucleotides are TGTGCCAGCAGCTTGGCCTGGGGCCCCTCCTACGAGCAGTACTTC.

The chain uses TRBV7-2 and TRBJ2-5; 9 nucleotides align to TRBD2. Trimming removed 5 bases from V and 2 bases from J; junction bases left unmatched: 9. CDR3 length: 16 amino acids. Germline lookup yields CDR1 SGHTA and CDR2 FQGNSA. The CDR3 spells CASSQRLAVTQETQYF. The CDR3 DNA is TGTGCCAGCAGCCAAAGACTAGCGGTGACTCAAGAGACCCAGTACTTC. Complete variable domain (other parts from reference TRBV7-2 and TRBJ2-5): GAGVSQSPSNKVTEKGKDVELRCDPISGHTALYWYRQSLGQGLEFLIYFQGNSAPDKSGLPSDRFSAERTGGSVSTLTIQRTQQEDSAVYLCASSQRLAVTQETQYFGPGTRLLVL.

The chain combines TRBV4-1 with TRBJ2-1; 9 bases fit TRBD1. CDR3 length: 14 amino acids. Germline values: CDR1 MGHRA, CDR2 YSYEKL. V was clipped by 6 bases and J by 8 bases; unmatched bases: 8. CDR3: CASRRRTGEYEQFF. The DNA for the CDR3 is TGCGCCAGCAGACGCCGGACAGGGGAATATGAGCAGTTCTTC.